This entry lists 10 T cell receptor beta chains sequenced from one sample in a study of technical replicates of blood from four donors. Sequencing used immunoSEQ multiplex PCR; TCRdb keeps in-frame clones, though not all of them. The data contain approximately 70,000 clones, over 85% of them singletons. The source material was T cells isolated from PBMCs. The receptors shown here come from a human donor in good health.

This clone appeared once. The genes are TRBV18 and TRBJ1-5; 8 positions agree with TRBD1. The length of the CDR3 is 13 residues. Germline assignment: CDR1 KGHSH and CDR2 LQKENI. V gave up 3 bases and J gave up 7 bases; unmatched junction bases: 2. CDR3 amino acids: CASSPTGDQPQHF. DNA of the CDR3: TGTGCCAGCTCACCGACAGGGGACCAGCCCCAGCATTTT.

The V and J genes are TRBV5-1 and TRBJ1-5; TRBD1 agrees at 7 bases. The germline V gene has CDR1 SGHRS and CDR2 YFSETQ. With 1 base clipped from V and 5 bases from J, the junction kept 6 bases outside the gene matches. The CDR3 length is 15 residues. The CDR3 DNA is TGCGCCAGCAGCTTGCAGGGGGGTTGGGATCAGCCCCAGCATTTT. This encodes CASSLQGGWDQPQHF. The variable domain in full, completed from reference TRBV5-1 and TRBJ1-5, reads KAGVTQTPRYLIKTRGQQVTLSCSPISGHRSVSWYQQTPGQGLQFLFEYFSETQRNKGNFPGRFSGRQFSNSRSEMNVSTLELGDSALYLCASSLQGGWDQPQHFGDGTRLSIL.

J is TRBJ2-1 and V is TRBV5-6, with D perhaps matching TRBD2 (6 bases). The CDR3 length is 14 residues. V lost 3 bases to trimming and J lost 0 bases, with 7 bases between them. CDR1 is SGHDT and CDR2 is YYEEEE in the germline V gene. The CDR3 nucleotides read TGTGCCAGCAGCTACGGGAGCTCCTACAATGAGCAGTTCTTC. Encoded protein: CASSYGSSYNEQFF.

This rearrangement joins TRBV6-5 to TRBJ1-1; possible D gene TRBD1, 5 bases. This CDR3 is 14 amino acids long. Per the germline V gene, CDR1 is MNHEY and CDR2 is SVGAGI. With 6 bases removed from V and 4 bases from J, the gap between germline ends came to 15 bases. DNA of the CDR3: TGTGCCAGCAGGCCCAGGGTAGGGATCACTGAAGCTTTCTTT. It is translated as CASRPRVGITEAFF.

This clone appeared a single time. The chain has TRBV7-8 and TRBJ2-1, with TRBD1 matching over 8 bases. CDR1 is SGHVS and CDR2 is FQNEAQ in the germline V gene. V was clipped by 1 base and J by 8 bases; unmatched bases: 7. The CDR3 has 15 amino acids. CDR3 in DNA: TGTGCCAGCAGCTTAGATGGCAGGGGGCTGGATGAGCAGTTCTTC. Translating gives CASSLDGRGLDEQFF.

The chain carries TRBV4-1 and TRBJ1-2; the match to TRBD1 covers 10 bases. The CDR3 totals 15 residues. Germline trimming cut 1 base from V and 8 bases from J; bases unmatched to any gene: 7. Germline V gene sequence: CDR1 MGHRA, CDR2 YSYEKL. CDR3: CASSQADRGIKGYTF. The CDR3 DNA reads TGCGCCAGCAGCCAAGCGGACAGGGGGATAAAGGGCTACACCTTC.

DNA of the CDR3: TGTGCCAGCAGCAATCGGGCGGGAGTCGGCTACAATGAGCAGTTCTTC. Translation gives CASSNRAGVGYNEQFF. The rearrangement links TRBV11-3 to TRBJ2-1, with 7 bases lining up with TRBD2. V dropped 5 bases and J dropped 3; count of bases not matched to a gene: 10. CDR1 SGHNT and CDR2 YENEEA come from the germline V gene. CDR3 length: 16 residues.

The chain employs TRBV6-4 and TRBJ2-3; tentatively, D is TRBD2 (6 bases). Deletions cut 10 bases from V and 1 base from J, with 12 bases between. The CDR3 runs to 13 residues. CDR1 MRHNA and CDR2 SNTAGT come from the germline V gene. The CDR3, as DNA: TGTGCCACCCGGGAGAGTGGCACAGATACGCAGTATTTT. Protein: CATRESGTDTQYF.

This chain uses TRBV7-9 with TRBJ2-1; 12 bases fit TRBD2. This CDR3 has 16 residues. The V segment lost 4 bases and the J segment 9 bases; nucleotides outside the gene matches: 10. Per germline, CDR1 SEHNR and CDR2 FQNEAQ (reference sequence). CDR3 amino acids: CASSSEASGRASEQFF. CDR3 coding DNA: TGTGCCAGCAGCTCGGAGGCTAGCGGGAGGGCATCTGAGCAGTTCTTC.

This chain connects TRBV7-8 to TRBJ2-2; tentative D call: TRBD1 (5 bases). The CDR3 totals 15 residues. Germline lookup yields CDR1 SGHVS and CDR2 FQNEAQ. V shed 5 bases and J shed 1 base, with 11 bases lying between them. The CDR3 sequence is CASSPDTLNTGELFF. In DNA, the CDR3 is TGTGCCAGCAGCCCGGACACTCTGAACACCGGGGAGCTGTTTTTT.